These 5 T cell receptor beta chains originate from one sample sequenced in a study of T cell responses to AZD1222 COVID-19 vaccine. Some clones are missing from TCRdb's copy, which holds only in-frame ones; the method was immunoSEQ multiplex PCR. The table includes approximately 150,000 clones, 85% to 90% detected once. The sequencing used peripheral blood, collected 28 days after the second dose of the MenACWY control vaccine. The receptors stem from an adult who received the MenACWY meningococcal vaccine as a control.

The V call is TRBV15, the J call TRBJ2-7; D is possibly TRBD2 (5 bases). This CDR3 spans 15 amino acids. Trimming pared 0 bases from V and 3 bases from J, leaving 12 bases between. Germline CDR1 and CDR2: LNHNV and YYDKDF (reference sequence). CDR3 in amino acids: CATSRDRGPHYEQYF. For the CDR3, the DNA is TGTGCCACCAGCAGAGATCGAGGGCCGCACTACGAGCAGTACTTC.

The chain employs TRBV18 and TRBJ2-7; 10 bases are shared with TRBD2. Germline trimming cut 3 bases from V and 3 bases from J; bases unmatched to any gene: 8. Germline CDR1 KGHSH, CDR2 LQKENI. The CDR3 length is 16 residues. CDR3 coding DNA: TGTGCCAGCTCACCTCTCGGGACTAGCGCGAACTACGAGCAGTACTTC. This encodes CASSPLGTSANYEQYF.

This chain joins TRBV27 and TRBJ2-7; tentative D call: TRBD1 (6 bases). Trimming pared 5 bases from V and 2 bases from J, leaving 13 bases between. Germline V gene data show CDR1 as MNHEY and CDR2 as SMNVEV (reference sequence). This CDR3 spans 14 amino acids. The chain's CDR3 is CASSQTGWTYEQYF. The CDR3 DNA reads as TGTGCCAGCAGTCAGACAGGCTGGACCTACGAGCAGTACTTC.

This clone has just one count. The J gene is TRBJ2-7, the V gene TRBV19; 7 bases line up with TRBD2. J lost 3 bases, V lost 6 bases, and 11 bases had no gene match. The CDR3 covers 15 residues. Germline assignment: CDR1 LNHDA and CDR2 SQIVND (reference sequence). DNA for the CDR3: TGTGCCAGTAGACCAGCGGGACCCCCAGACTACGAGCAGTACTTC. Translation: CASRPAGPPDYEQYF.

The rearrangement uses TRBV14 and TRBJ1-1; D may be TRBD1 (5 bases). Germline V lookup: CDR1 SGHDN, CDR2 FVKESK. The germline V and J ends were trimmed by 2 bases and 6 bases, with 13 bases remaining between them. This CDR3 is built from 14 residues. The CDR3 region has the DNA TGTGCCAGCAGCCAACAGGGATTTGGCGCTGAAGCTTTCTTT. Translating gives CASSQQGFGAEAFF.